The present T cell receptor beta chain was sequenced within a study of blood T cells in healthy people across ages (dated by TCRdb to the mid-2010s). At the level of the whole study: Template switching captured roughly one uniquely barcoded TCR beta cDNA molecule per two T cells in model experiments. To avoid experimental bias, donors of different ages were randomly spread across the sequencing lanes. For two donors (one aged 18 to 30 and one aged 80 or older), the study analyzed two additional independent replicas of 1 million unique cDNA reads from the same blood draw. To track age-related changes in TCR beta repertoire diversity, the study relied on deep sequencing normalized with unique cDNA molecular identifiers. Donors were grouped into four age groups: young (average about 15 years), middle-aged (roughly 40), aged (about 60) and long-lived (approximately 82).

Systemically healthy Caucasian individuals from Russia, around 39 in total and aged roughly 6 to 100 years, were included as donors. Each donor gave 8 to 10 milliliters of peripheral blood, drawn into EDTA-treated Vacutainer tubes. Ficoll-Paque density-gradient centrifugation was used to isolate PBMCs, with at least 7 million per sample. Total RNA was extracted from PBMCs with Trizol reagent, with at least 5 micrograms obtained per sample. For every donor, flow cytometry on a PBMC aliquot measured the percentage of naive CD45RAhigh/CD27high T cells. Receptor amplification or capture employed 5' RACE. TCRdb shows the sequencer as Illumina HiSeq 2500. A second PCR of about 7 to 12 cycles was performed with a sample-barcoded 5' primer and a J-beta primer mix. Each TCR beta cDNA molecule received a unique molecular identifier from a template-switch 5' adaptor carrying 12 random nucleotides. Each sample yielded at least 3 million CDR3-containing paired-end reads. First-strand cDNA was synthesized from all RNA with the Mint cDNA synthesis kit, primed by a TRBC-specific oligonucleotide. Following uracil-DNA glycosylase treatment, all cDNA underwent a first 18-cycle PCR with the universal primers M1SS and BC2_uni_R. In the authors' own workflow: For normalization, 1 million high-quality reads were randomly selected from each sample, with every read carrying a distinct molecular identifier. Reads with shared molecular identifiers were discarded instead of being binned into consensus sequences. MiTCR, run with a Q25 quality threshold and the strictest error-elimination algorithm, handled CDR3 identification, clonotype clustering and error correction. A nonparametric unseen species model with Euler transformation was used to estimate lower-bound total TCR beta diversity. Using fastp trimming at Q25 and MiXCR clonotype assembly, TCRdb reanalyzed the public sequencing data and kept in-frame beta chains. Rows are unified per CDR3 protein, each entry keeping the most common DNA and genes. The V and J calls were not made by the authors but by TCRdb's processing. Counted in this sample were about 680,000 distinct CDR3 sequences; about half of them appeared once. The top ten constitute roughly a third of the sample.

This clonotype was observed at least ten times. What antigen it recognizes has not been identified. Base-call qualities are not available, and no considerably larger clone is one nucleotide away. On the study overall, not on this receptor specifically: Estimates of total diversity based on one million sequenced T cells were regarded as lower bounds and as underestimates. Compared with the aged group, more naive CD4+ T cells, fewer expanded clones and increased TCR diversity were shown by the long-lived group, suggesting age selection. Because profiling used bulk unsorted PBMCs, naive and antigen-experienced compartments could not be compared conclusively. The CMV infection status of donors was not known, potentially confounding age-related changes in expanded clonotypes. As age increased, observed TCR beta diversity per million T cells dropped in a roughly linear way, and a significant reduction was already evident by age about 36. Observed TCR beta diversity correlated strongly with the percentage of naive T cells measured by flow cytometry.

This clonotype was obtained from a woman aged 60-75 years in good health. The source material was blood.

The CDR3 in this case is CALNRDRGRTGANVLTF. Read as DNA, the sequence is TGTGCCTTAAACCGGGACAGGGGGCGGACTGGGGCCAACGTCCTGACTTTC. The sequence joins TRBV30 to TRBJ2-6; 12 bases in between match TRBD1. Ends trimmed: V by 7 bases, J by 2 bases; bases unmatched to a gene: 9. The germline V gene (reference sequence) supplies CDR1 GTSNPN and CDR2 SVGIG. The CDR3 covers 17 residues, taking in both the cysteine and the phenylalanine. The read is trimmed to its CDR3 DNA, 51 bases read in frame from base 1. The reference TRBV30 and TRBJ2-6 proteins fill in what lies around the CDR3, so the full variable domain reads SQTIHQWPATLVQPVGSPLSLECTVEGTSNPNLYWYRQAAGRGLQLLFYSVGIGQISSEVPQNLSASRPQDRQFILSSKKLLLSDSGFYLCALNRDRGRTGANVLTFGAGSRLTVL.